The present T cell receptor beta chain was sequenced within a study of cytotoxic CD8 clonotypes in ibrutinib-treated CLL. At the level of the study: The patients comprised approximately 11 relapsed/refractory and 15 treatment-naive cases, 17 IGHV unmutated.

The protocol was immunoSEQ multiplex PCR, while the TCRdb copy is restricted to in-frame clones and leaves out a portion. The sample has more than 110,000 clones; 76% are singletons. Germline V gene data show CDR1 as MNHEY and CDR2 as SVGAGI. The CDR3 spans 13 residues. Trimming took off 2 bases at V and 5 bases at J, with 10 bases between the two ends. The V call is TRBV6-5, the J call TRBJ2-7; D gene unclear. Specimen: PBMCs, collected after 24 months of ibrutinib treatment. The TCR was taken from a human donor with chronic lymphocytic leukemia. CDR3 region: CASSYKLSDEQYF. The CDR3 DNA sequence: TGTGCCAGCAGTTACAAACTAAGTGACGAGCAGTACTTC.